This record concerns one TCR beta chain sequence. Its antigen is currently not known. Per-base qualities were not stored, and no clone one base away is much larger. CDR1 MNHNY and CDR2 SVGAGI are derived from the germline V gene (reference sequence). CDR3 length: 15 amino acids, cysteine to phenylalanine. Only CDR3 DNA is held: 45 bases, read in frame from base 1. V is pruned by 7 bases and J by 2 bases, leaving 7 bases of the junction without a gene match. The data belong to a study of blood T cell repertoires in COVID-19 (dated by TCRdb to 2019 to 2021). For the study in its entirety: Collaborator samples came from the United States, Italy and Spain and covered acute and convalescent phases of COVID-19. The material from the prospective study consisted of cDNA or gDNA derived from T cells, B-cell-depleted T cells, or PBMCs. Deeply sampled blood TCRbeta repertoires from subjects exposed to, actively infected with, or recovered from COVID-19 were included in the dataset. A freely available public database, intended as a resource for researchers studying the immune response to SARS-CoV-2, is where the repertoires were released. The samples were drawn from the first 160 participants of the ongoing ImmuneRACE study and from 950 to 1,500 subjects provided by 6 global collaborators. A de-identified subject ID, COVID-19 status, age in years and sex were almost always included in the sample metadata. Where available, HLA class I and class II types were taken from metadata supplied by the sample provider and were not determined by assay-based typing.

Overall results and qualifications from the work: Clinical and demographic metadata were provided uncurated, with the amount varying by source and participant.

The immunoSEQ Assay, a bias-controlled multiplex PCR, was used to amplify TCRbeta CDR3 regions from genomic DNA. The paper's processing steps were these. The number of nucleated cells in each sample was estimated by amplification of reference gene primers within the assay. Sequence reads were collapsed and filtered to measure the absolute abundance of every unique TCRbeta CDR3 rearrangement. For each sample, productive Simpson clonality was calculated as the square root of Simpson's diversity index across productive rearrangements. Here the immuneACCESS table is served through TCRdb, limited to in-frame sequences with V and J called. Missing clones are a known gap in these copies; in checked studies unresolved V genes cover under half, and the rest lacks a known reason. D and trimming come from the DNA, and the V and J calls and clone size come from that table. The sample table shows about 9,900 clones, and roughly 77% are seen once. 24% of the sample goes to the ten largest clones.

Collaborating institutions collected whole blood in K2EDTA tubes following their own protocols. Collaborator samples were shipped for TCRbeta analysis as frozen whole blood, isolated PBMCs, or DNA extracted from either sample type. The sequence is built from TRBV6-6 and TRBJ2-2; the junction holds 7 bases that match TRBD1. The sequenced sample was peripheral blood. The receptor comes from a man between 60 and 75 years old with active COVID-19. The CDR3 region: CASTPLGGNTGELFF. The sequence in DNA is TGTGCCAGCACCCCCTTAGGGGGCAACACCGGGGAGCTGTTTTTT.